The 7 T cell receptor beta chains below were found in one sample sequenced in a study of control samples from healthy donors and cancer patients. The method was immunoSEQ multiplex PCR; TCRdb's version includes in-frame clones alone and lacks a portion of them. The table includes tens of thousands of clones, roughly 90% detected once. The sample comprised blood. These receptors came from a man aged 45-65 years in good health.

The rearrangement uses TRBV5-1 and TRBJ2-3; no reliable D call. This CDR3 comprises 14 residues. V was cut by 0 bases and J by 3 bases, with 8 bases left in between. Germline-derived CDR1 and CDR2 are SGHRS and YFSETQ. The CDR3: CASSLGTLTDTQYF. The CDR3 bases are TGCGCCAGCAGCTTGGGAACCTTAACAGATACGCAGTATTTT. Supplemented by reference TRBV5-1 and TRBJ2-3, the full variable domain reads KAGVTQTPRYLIKTRGQQVTLSCSPISGHRSVSWYQQTPGQGLQFLFEYFSETQRNKGNFPGRFSGRQFSNSRSEMNVSTLELGDSALYLCASSLGTLTDTQYFGPGTRLTVL.

CDR3 in amino acids: CASSRSSTTAEQFF. The CDR3 bases are TGTGCCAGTAGTCGATCCTCTACTACTGCGGAGCAGTTCTTC. V and J are TRBV19 and TRBJ2-1; D remains ambiguous. CDR3 length: 14 amino acids. Germline V lookup: CDR1 LNHDA, CDR2 SQIVND (reference sequence). With 5 bases removed from V and 10 bases from J, the gap between germline ends came to 18 bases.

The count of this clone is one. The chain uses TRBV30 and TRBJ1-1, with 7 bases matching TRBD1. V trimming: 4 bases; J trimming: 3 bases; junction bases outside the gene matches: 8. The length of the CDR3 is 14 residues. Per the germline V gene, CDR1 is GTSNPN and CDR2 is SVGIG (reference sequence). CDR3 DNA sequence: TGTGCCTGGATTCGAGACAGGGTTGACACTGAAGCTTTCTTT. It yields the protein CAWIRDRVDTEAFF. The complete variable domain, with remaining parts taken from reference TRBV30 and TRBJ1-1, reads SQTIHQWPATLVQPVGSPLSLECTVEGTSNPNLYWYRQAAGRGLQLLFYSVGIGQISSEVPQNLSASRPQDRQFILSSKKLLLSDSGFYLCAWIRDRVDTEAFFGQGTRLTVV.

V usage is TRBV19 and J usage is TRBJ1-4, with D hard to call. Trimming shortened V by 3 bases and J by 9 bases, and 5 bases separated the two germline ends. Germline CDR1 reads LNHDA; CDR2 reads SQIVND (reference sequence). The CDR3 extends over 11 amino acids. CDR3 protein: CASSMGQKLFF. The CDR3 DNA reads as TGTGCCAGTAGTATGGGCCAAAAACTGTTTTTT.

In its sample, this clone was seen once. The chain carries TRBV2 and TRBJ1-1; D unresolved. The V end lost 7 bases, the J end lost 11 bases, and 14 bases lay between the germline ends. Germline V gene sequence: CDR1 SNHLY, CDR2 FYNNEI. The CDR3 loop spans 11 amino acids. The CDR3 nucleotides are TGTGCCAGCACTTTGGAAGGATGGGCTTTCTTT. This translates into CASTLEGWAFF.

The chain is built from TRBV15 and TRBJ2-3, with D possibly being TRBD1 (6 bases). CDR3 size: 14 residues. Germline CDR1 and CDR2: LNHNV and YYDKDF (reference sequence). The V end lost 3 bases, the J end lost 4 bases, and 11 bases lay between the germline ends. CDR3 sequence (DNA): TGTGCCACCAGCAGGCTAGGGGGTCCAGATACGCAGTATTTT. This sequence encodes CATSRLGGPDTQYF.

This sequence joins TRBV30 and TRBJ1-2, with 8 bases that match TRBD1. This CDR3 spans 16 amino acids. V lost 3 bases and J lost 2; bases outside the gene matches: 11. Germline CDR1 and CDR2: GTSNPN and SVGIG (reference sequence). CDR3 in DNA: TGTGCCTGGAGCCGACAGGGGCGATCTGACAACTATGGCTACACCTTC. Its protein product is CAWSRQGRSDNYGYTF.